Below, 27 T cell receptor beta chains from the same sample are listed, as sequenced in a study of blood T cell repertoires in COVID-19. The data were produced by immunoSEQ multiplex PCR, yet TCRdb's version contains in-frame clones alone and is incomplete. The sample yields about 25,000 clones, 83% seen once. The sequencing input was peripheral blood. The receptors were gathered from a human donor in a cohort sampled during active COVID-19.

The chain uses TRBV7-6 and TRBJ2-3; TRBD2 aligns across 13 bases. This CDR3 has 16 residues. The ends lost 4 bases at V and 4 bases at J; junction bases unmatched: 5. Per the germline V gene, CDR1 is SGHVS and CDR2 is FNYEAQ. The CDR3 DNA sequence: TGTGCCAGCAGCTCAGGACTAGCGGGGGTGGCAGATACGCAGTATTTT. As protein: CASSSGLAGVADTQYF.

V usage is TRBV7-7 and J usage is TRBJ2-7; D remains ambiguous. CDR1 is SSHAT, CDR2 FNYEAQ, per germline (reference sequence). V was clipped by 5 bases and J by 4 bases, with 12 bases between them. The length of the CDR3 is 13 residues. The CDR3 sequence: CASSPARSYEQYF. Written as DNA, the CDR3 is TGTGCCAGCAGCCCTGCCCGGAGTTACGAGCAGTACTTC.

The rearrangement uses TRBV4-2 and TRBJ2-1, with 10 bases fitting TRBD2. V was clipped by 1 base and J by 7 bases; unmatched bases: 1. This CDR3 has 14 residues. Per germline, CDR1 LGHNA and CDR2 YNFKEQ. CDR3 protein: CASSQAAGGNEQFF. The CDR3 nucleotides read TGTGCCAGCAGCCAAGCAGCGGGAGGGAATGAGCAGTTCTTC.

The chain employs TRBV15 and TRBJ2-3, with 8 bases aligning to TRBD2. Germline V gene lookup returns CDR1 LNHNV and CDR2 YYDKDF (reference sequence). CDR3 length equals 16 residues. V lost 7 bases to trimming and J lost 0 bases; unmatched junction nucleotides: 9. CDR3 nucleotides: TGTGCCACCACCTCAGGAGCGGGAGCTAGCACAGATACGCAGTATTTT. This codes for CATTSGAGASTDTQYF.

The V gene is TRBV9, the J gene TRBJ2-1; 10 nucleotides line up with TRBD1. V was clipped by 2 bases and J by 5 bases; unmatched bases: 4. The CDR3 runs 15 residues. Germline assignment: CDR1 SGDLS and CDR2 YYNGEE. CDR3 sequence: CASSVTGGANNEQFF. CDR3 DNA sequence: TGTGCCAGCAGCGTGACAGGGGGCGCTAACAATGAGCAGTTCTTC.

The J gene is TRBJ2-3, the V gene TRBV2; D call uncertain. The CDR3 consists of 14 residues. Germline CDR1 is SNHLY and CDR2 is FYNNEI. The V end was cut by 2 bases, the J end by 2 bases, with 8 bases between. CDR3 amino acids: CASSESANTDTQYF. CDR3 nucleotide sequence: TGTGCCAGCAGTGAATCAGCGAACACAGATACGCAGTATTTT.

The chain employs TRBV13 and TRBJ2-3, with 10 bases aligning to TRBD2. The length of the CDR3 is 16 residues. V was pared by 0 bases and J by 1 base, with 1 base of the junction left unmatched. The germline CDR1 and CDR2 sequences are PRHDT and FYEKMQ (reference sequence). Here the CDR3 reads CASSLGGLAGTDTQYF. The CDR3, as DNA: TGTGCCAGCAGCTTAGGTGGACTAGCGGGCACAGATACGCAGTATTTT.

The V gene is TRBV7-2, the J gene TRBJ1-5; TRBD1 agrees at 7 bases. Germline assignment: CDR1 SGHTA and CDR2 FQGNSA. V dropped 4 bases and J dropped 0; count of bases not matched to a gene: 6. The CDR3 consists of 16 residues. This chain's CDR3 is CASSSWTGGSNQPQHF. In DNA, the CDR3 is TGTGCCAGCAGCTCCTGGACAGGAGGTAGCAATCAGCCCCAGCATTTT.

The J gene is TRBJ2-7, the V gene TRBV6-5, with 9 bases fitting TRBD2. V lost 0 bases and J lost 0; bases outside the gene matches: 3. Germline V gene lookup returns CDR1 MNHEY and CDR2 SVGAGI. This CDR3 contains 16 residues. The CDR3 is CASSYSSGGRSYEQYF. CDR3 bases: TGTGCCAGCAGTTACTCGAGCGGGGGGCGCTCCTACGAGCAGTACTTC.

The chain carries TRBV4-2 and TRBJ2-1, with a weak D call TRBD2 (7 bases). CDR1 is LGHNA and CDR2 is YNFKEQ in the germline V gene. The germline V and J ends were trimmed by 5 bases and 8 bases, with 19 bases remaining between them. This CDR3 is built from 15 residues. The CDR3 sequence: CASSWRGPSGYEQFF. The CDR3 coding sequence is TGTGCCAGCAGCTGGCGGGGGCCCAGTGGTTATGAGCAGTTCTTC.

The chain recombines TRBV6-5 with TRBJ1-5; D unresolved. The germline V and J ends were trimmed by 3 bases and 6 bases, with 12 bases remaining between them. CDR3 length: 14 amino acids. Germline-derived CDR1 and CDR2 are MNHEY and SVGAGI. The CDR3: CASSYRGFGQPQHF. DNA for the CDR3: TGTGCCAGCAGTTATAGAGGTTTTGGTCAGCCCCAGCATTTT.

The chain is built from TRBV5-1 and TRBJ1-2, with TRBD1 as a possible D gene (5 bases). Deletions cut 1 base from V and 10 bases from J, with 14 bases between. CDR1 and CDR2 (germline): SGHRS, YFSETQ. CDR3 length equals 13 residues. CDR3 sequence (DNA): TGCGCCAGCAGCTTGAGACAGACCCCTCCCTACACCTTC. The encoded protein is CASSLRQTPPYTF.

The J gene is TRBJ2-7, the V gene TRBV7-9; 11 bases line up with TRBD1. Germline loops: CDR1 SEHNR, CDR2 FQNEAQ (reference sequence). V was clipped by 5 bases and J by 3 bases; unmatched bases: 18. CDR3 length: 19 residues. This CDR3 is CASSPVRDRGFLDRYEQYF. The CDR3, as DNA: TGTGCCAGCAGCCCTGTAAGGGACAGGGGGTTTCTAGATCGCTACGAGCAGTACTTC.

The V gene is TRBV7-9, the J gene TRBJ2-7; TRBD1 aligns across 7 bases. This CDR3 region has 16 residues. The V gene's germline CDR1 is SEHNR and CDR2 FQNEAQ (reference sequence). V trimming: 1 base; J trimming: 0 bases; junction bases outside the gene matches: 6. The CDR3 is CASSLGDSDSSYEQYF. The CDR3 coding sequence is TGTGCCAGCAGCTTAGGGGACAGCGACAGCTCCTACGAGCAGTACTTC. Together with reference TRBV7-9 and TRBJ2-7, the CDR3 gives the full variable domain: DTGVSQNPRHKITKRGQNVTFRCDPISEHNRLYWYRQTLGQGPEFLTYFQNEAQLEKSRLLSDRFSAERPKGSFSTLEIQRTEQGDSAMYLCASSLGDSDSSYEQYFGPGTRLTVT.

This CDR3 is CATSLTSGRGTDTQYF. The CDR3 nucleotides are TGTGCCACCAGTCTTACTAGCGGGAGGGGCACAGATACGCAGTATTTT. The gene calls are TRBV24-1 and TRBJ2-3, with TRBD2 matching over 13 bases. This CDR3 comprises 16 residues. With V trimmed by 6 bases and J by 1 base, 3 bases remained unmatched. CDR1 is KGHDR and CDR2 is SFDVKD in the germline V gene.

A single count supports this clone. J is TRBJ1-1 and V is TRBV7-2; tentatively, D is TRBD1 (5 bases). The germline V gene has CDR1 SGHTA and CDR2 FQGNSA. The CDR3 spans 14 residues. Trimming left V 1 base short and J 6 bases short, with 12 bases between. DNA for the CDR3: TGTGCCAGCAGCTTAGAGGGGTTTGTAGCTGAAGCTTTCTTT. Its translation is CASSLEGFVAEAFF.

The chain is built from TRBV10-3 and TRBJ1-2, with 7 bases that match TRBD1. This CDR3 is built from 15 residues. V was clipped by 2 bases and J by 7 bases; unmatched bases: 10. Per germline, CDR1 ENHRY and CDR2 SYGVKD. The CDR3 spells CAISESTGVLGGYTF. The DNA for the CDR3 is TGTGCCATCAGTGAGAGCACAGGGGTTTTGGGTGGCTACACCTTC.

This chain uses TRBV5-4 with TRBJ1-4, with 8 bases matching TRBD1. The CDR3 contains 16 residues. The germline CDR1 and CDR2 sequences are SGHNT and YYREEE (reference sequence). The V gene end was trimmed by 3 bases and the J gene end by 8 bases; junction bases not matched to a gene: 12. The CDR3 spells CASSSGQELSGEKLFF. CDR3 nucleotides: TGTGCCAGCAGCTCGGGACAGGAGCTCTCAGGGGAAAAACTGTTTTTT.

The chain couples TRBV19 to TRBJ2-3, with 10 nucleotides matching TRBD2. The V and J ends lost 5 bases and 0 bases, in that order; junction bases with no gene match: 2. This CDR3 contains 15 residues. Germline CDR1 and CDR2: LNHDA and SQIVND (reference sequence). In nucleotides, the CDR3 is TGTGCCAGTAGTGTAGCGGGGGGAAGCACAGATACGCAGTATTTT. Its translation is CASSVAGGSTDTQYF. The full variable domain, in which reference TRBV19 and TRBJ2-3 provide the parts outside the CDR3, is DGGITQSPKYLFRKEGQNVTLSCEQNLNHDAMYWYRQDPGQGLRLIYYSQIVNDFQKGDIAEGYSVSREKKESFPLTVTSAQKNPTAFYLCASSVAGGSTDTQYFGPGTRLTVL.

V and J are TRBV2 and TRBJ2-5, with D unresolved. Looked up from germline, CDR1 is SNHLY and CDR2 is FYNNEI. CDR3 length equals 13 residues. Trimming stripped 4 bases from V and 2 bases from J, with 8 bases between. CDR3 nucleotide sequence: TGTGCCAGCAGTGTCAACAGACAAGAGACCCAGTACTTC. It is translated as CASSVNRQETQYF. Looking up the rest from reference TRBV2 and TRBJ2-5 gives the full variable domain: EPEVTQTPSHQVTQMGQEVILRCVPISNHLYFYWYRQILGQKVEFLVSFYNNEISEKSEIFDDQFSVERPDGSNFTLKIRSTKLEDSAMYFCASSVNRQETQYFGPGTRLLVL.

J is TRBJ1-6 and V is TRBV21-1; the table names TRBD1, a call not compared with the DNA. TRBV21-1 is deemed a pseudogene. This CDR3 comprises 16 residues. Here the CDR3 DNA reads TGTGCCAGCAGCATTTTACGACAGACCAATAATTCACCCCTCCACTTT. Translated, it gives CASSILRQTNNSPLHF.

The chain recombines TRBV24-1 with TRBJ2-2, with TRBD1 as a possible D gene (5 bases). This CDR3 has 14 amino acids. CDR1 and CDR2 from the germline V gene are KGHDR and SFDVKD. The V gene lost 5 bases and the J gene lost 4 bases, with 10 bases spanning the gap. The CDR3 DNA follows: TGTGCCACCAGTGTACAGGATAGCACCGGGGAGCTGTTTTTT. Residues: CATSVQDSTGELFF.

This chain connects TRBV5-4 to TRBJ1-4; TRBD1 is a possible D gene (6 bases). The CDR3 totals 15 residues. Germline CDR1 is SGHNT and CDR2 is YYREEE (reference sequence). V was shortened by 0 bases and J by 5 bases, with 11 bases between the two germline ends. CDR3 residues: CASSLVPGVNEKLFF. In DNA form, the CDR3 reads TGTGCCAGCAGCTTGGTTCCAGGGGTGAATGAAAAACTGTTTTTT.

The chain recombines TRBV27 with TRBJ2-1; 7 nucleotides match TRBD2. V lost 2 bases, J lost 6 bases, and 10 bases stayed unmatched. The CDR3 consists of 16 residues. From germline, CDR1 is MNHEY and CDR2 SMNVEV (reference sequence). The CDR3 spells CASSLVQSGVGNEQFF. CDR3 in DNA: TGTGCCAGCAGTTTAGTCCAGAGCGGGGTCGGCAATGAGCAGTTCTTC.

V and J are TRBV24-1 and TRBJ2-2; D uncertain. Looked up from germline, CDR1 is KGHDR and CDR2 is SFDVKD. The CDR3 has 13 amino acids. V lost 1 base to trimming and J lost 5 bases, with 4 bases between them. The CDR3 sequence: CATSDFQTGELFF. The CDR3 DNA follows: TGTGCCACCAGTGATTTTCAGACCGGGGAGCTGTTTTTT.

This clone was detected only a few times. This rearrangement joins TRBV11-1 to TRBJ1-1, with D possibly TRBD1 on 5 matching bases. Per the germline V gene, CDR1 is SGHAT and CDR2 is FQDESV (reference sequence). The V and J ends lost 0 bases and 1 base respectively, with 12 bases between them. The CDR3 has 16 amino acids. The CDR3 spells CASSLAGRGTNTEAFF. CDR3 in DNA: TGTGCCAGCAGCTTAGCGGGGAGGGGCACGAACACTGAAGCTTTCTTT.

The V and J genes are TRBV29-1 and TRBJ2-1; TRBD2 agrees at 8 bases. V lost 2 bases, J lost 6 bases, and 9 bases stayed unmatched. CDR1 and CDR2 (germline): SQVTM, ANQGSEA. The CDR3 contains 15 residues. The CDR3 region has the DNA TGCAGCGTTGAAATCGGGAGGGTAGTCGCCAATGAGCAGTTCTTC. This encodes CSVEIGRVVANEQFF.